Shown below are 3 T cell receptor beta chains from a single sample sequenced in a study of blood T cell repertoires in COVID-19. The method was immunoSEQ multiplex PCR; TCRdb's version includes in-frame clones alone and lacks a portion of them. The data show fewer than 700,000 clones, roughly nine tenths seen once. The sample comprised peripheral blood. The source is a woman between 45 and 60 years old with COVID-19, enrolled during active disease.

This chain connects TRBV27 to TRBJ2-7; D not certain. V lost 5 bases and J 5 bases, leaving 10 bases between the germline ends. CDR1 MNHEY and CDR2 SMNVEV come from the germline V gene (reference sequence). This CDR3 is 12 amino acids long. The CDR3 DNA is TGTGCCAGCAGTCCATCTAGAAACGAGCAGTACTTC. This gives the protein CASSPSRNEQYF.

The chain combines TRBV30 with TRBJ2-3; 8 bases fit TRBD2. CDR3 length: 14 residues. V lost 3 bases and J lost 3; bases outside the gene matches: 5. CDR1 is GTSNPN, CDR2 SVGIG, per germline (reference sequence). CDR3 nucleotides: TGTGCCTGGAGCACCCGGGGGGGTACAGATACGCAGTATTTT. It translates to CAWSTRGGTDTQYF.

The chain recombines TRBV5-1 with TRBJ1-3, with D unresolved. The CDR3 is 12 residues long. Between the trimmed V and J ends, which lost 4 bases and 4 bases, there was a span of 6 bases. In germline, CDR1 is SGHRS, CDR2 YFSETQ. CDR3 amino acids: CASSLEGNTIYF. The DNA for the CDR3 is TGCGCCAGCAGCCTCGAGGGAAACACCATATATTTT.